Presented here are 27 T cell receptor beta chains from one specimen sequenced in a study of STAT5B mutations in CD4+ large granular lymphocyte leukemia. Here immunoSEQ multiplex PCR was the method, and the copy in TCRdb shows in-frame clones only, minus some. The table lists tens of thousands of clones, about 78% of them singletons. The sequenced sample was CD4+ T cells from blood buffy coats. All receptors come from a human donor in good health.

This clone turned up a few times. The gene calls are TRBV28 and TRBJ1-5; TRBD1 agrees at 7 bases. CDR3 length: 14 residues. The V and J ends lost 6 bases and 5 bases, in that order; junction bases with no gene match: 7. The germline gives CDR1 MDHEN, CDR2 SYDVKM. CDR3 in amino acids: CASSPGTADQPQHF. Here the CDR3 DNA reads TGTGCCAGCAGCCCCGGGACAGCTGATCAGCCCCAGCATTTT.

V gene TRBV10-3 combines with J gene TRBJ2-7, with 8 bases identical to TRBD2. Per the germline V gene, CDR1 is ENHRY and CDR2 is SYGVKD. The CDR3 contains 13 residues. V shed 5 bases, J shed 5 bases, and the junction held 5 bases outside the gene matches. The DNA of the CDR3 is TGTGCCATCAGTACAGGACTAGCTAACGAGCAGTACTTC. Amino acid sequence: CAISTGLANEQYF.

V usage is TRBV9 and J usage is TRBJ2-4; possible D gene TRBD2, 6 bases. Trimming took off 3 bases at V and 2 bases at J, with 15 bases between the two ends. Germline V gene lookup returns CDR1 SGDLS and CDR2 YYNGEE. The CDR3 has 16 amino acids. The CDR3 reads CASSAPREFPKNIQYF. As DNA, the CDR3 is TGTGCCAGCAGCGCGCCTCGGGAGTTTCCCAAAAACATTCAGTACTTC.

The rearrangement links TRBV28 to TRBJ1-5; 11 bases match TRBD1. The CDR3 has 15 residues. Unmatched junction bases numbered 8, after V lost 7 bases and J lost 6 bases. Germline CDR1 reads MDHEN; CDR2 reads SYDVKM. For the CDR3, the DNA is TGTGCCAGCAACACTGGGACAGGGGGGTTTCAGCCCCAGCATTTT. This gives the protein CASNTGTGGFQPQHF. The full variable domain, in which reference TRBV28 and TRBJ1-5 provide the parts outside the CDR3, is DVKVTQSSRYLVKRTGEKVFLECVQDMDHENMFWYRQDPGLGLRLIYFSYDVKMKEKGDIPEGYSVSREKKERFSLILESASTNQTSMYLCASNTGTGGFQPQHFGDGTRLSIL.

Only one count was recorded for this clone. The CDR3 protein is CASSQEYGNYGYTF. In nucleotides, the CDR3 is TGTGCCAGCAGCCAAGAATACGGGAACTATGGCTACACCTTC. V is TRBV4-2 and J is TRBJ1-2; D uncertain. Trimming cost V 0 bases and J 2 bases, with 7 bases left between them. The germline CDR1 and CDR2 sequences are LGHNA and YNFKEQ. CDR3 length: 14 residues.

The chain uses TRBV5-6 and TRBJ2-2; 8 bases agree with TRBD2. The germline CDR1 and CDR2 sequences are SGHDT and YYEEEE. The V and J ends lost 3 bases and 4 bases, in that order; junction bases with no gene match: 8. The CDR3 consists of 16 residues. The chain's CDR3 is CASSSGGGRSTGELFF. DNA for the CDR3: TGTGCCAGCAGCTCGGGCGGGGGGCGAAGCACCGGGGAGCTGTTTTTT.

The CDR3 bases are TGTGCCAGTAGTATGGGGCGGATAGACGGCACCGGGGAGCTGTTTTTT. This codes for CASSMGRIDGTGELFF. J is TRBJ2-2 and V is TRBV19; weak D call: TRBD1 (5 bases). Per the germline V gene, CDR1 is LNHDA and CDR2 is SQIVND (reference sequence). V was pared by 3 bases and J by 4 bases, with 15 bases between. The CDR3 is made up of 16 amino acids.

This chain joins TRBV28 and TRBJ2-1; TRBD1 is a possible D gene (7 bases). The CDR3 consists of 15 residues. Looked up from germline, CDR1 is MDHEN and CDR2 is SYDVKM. The V and J ends lost 6 bases and 8 bases respectively, with 20 bases between them. This CDR3 reads CASRKAGGPFHEQFF. DNA for the CDR3: TGTGCCAGCAGGAAAGCAGGGGGGCCGTTCCATGAGCAGTTCTTC.

J is TRBJ2-5 and V is TRBV30, with a tentative D call TRBD1 (6 bases). Germline CDR1 GTSNPN, CDR2 SVGIG (reference sequence). The CDR3 runs 13 residues. Trimming removed 1 base from V and 5 bases from J, with 11 bases in between. The chain's CDR3 is CAWSGDRRETQYF. CDR3 in DNA: TGTGCCTGGAGTGGTGACAGGAGGGAGACCCAGTACTTC.

J is TRBJ2-1 and V is TRBV2; D call uncertain. Germline CDR1 reads SNHLY; CDR2 reads FYNNEI. This CDR3 is built from 11 residues. The V end was cut by 6 bases, the J end by 8 bases, with 8 bases between. The CDR3 DNA reads TGTGCCAGCAGCCCCCTCCATGAGCAGTTCTTC. This translates into CASSPLHEQFF.

The chain carries TRBV7-2 and TRBJ1-1, with D maybe TRBD1 (6 bases). CDR3 size: 15 residues. Deletions cut 5 bases from V and 3 bases from J, with 16 bases between. CDR1 and CDR2 from the germline V gene are SGHTA and FQGNSA. CDR3 protein: CASSGGQLGDTEAFF. In nucleotides, the CDR3 is TGTGCCAGCAGCGGCGGACAGCTAGGGGACACTGAAGCTTTCTTT.

The chain carries TRBV18 and TRBJ2-7, with a possible D match to TRBD2 (5 bases). The CDR3 length is 14 residues. Trimming stripped 6 bases from V and 4 bases from J, with 16 bases between. Germline lookup yields CDR1 KGHSH and CDR2 LQKENI. CDR3 DNA: TGTGCCAGCTCCCCGTCAAGGGAGAGTTACGAGCAGTACTTC. Protein sequence: CASSPSRESYEQYF.

The chain employs TRBV4-1 and TRBJ1-1; D is ambiguous. The CDR3 has 11 residues. Germline CDR1 reads MGHRA; CDR2 reads YSYEKL. V was trimmed by 3 bases and J by 10 bases, leaving 9 bases between them. As DNA, the CDR3 is TGCGCCAGCAGCCAGCACGGGGTAGCTTTCTTT. Protein sequence: CASSQHGVAFF.

V is TRBV10-3 and J is TRBJ2-1, with D possibly matching TRBD2 (6 bases). This CDR3 is 15 amino acids long. V was trimmed by 5 bases and J by 3 bases, leaving 14 bases between them. Germline values: CDR1 ENHRY, CDR2 SYGVKD. CDR3 loop: CAISPTSIRYNEQFF. The CDR3 coding sequence is TGTGCCATCAGTCCGACTAGTATACGCTACAATGAGCAGTTCTTC.

V and J are TRBV29-1 and TRBJ1-4; D not certain. V dropped 7 bases and J dropped 0 bases, with 9 bases sitting between them. Germline V gives CDR1 SQVTM, CDR2 ANQGSEA. There are 13 residues in the CDR3. The CDR3 nucleotides read TGCAGCGCTCTAGATGCAACTAATGAAAAACTGTTTTTT. Translating it yields CSALDATNEKLFF.

This chain uses TRBV7-9 with TRBJ1-3; D call uncertain. CDR3 length equals 16 residues. Germline assignment: CDR1 SEHNR and CDR2 FQNEAQ (reference sequence). V dropped 7 bases and J dropped 0 bases, with 16 bases sitting between them. CDR3 loop: CASTYEGGVSGNTIYF. The CDR3 DNA sequence: TGTGCCAGCACCTACGAGGGAGGCGTCTCTGGAAACACCATATATTTT.

The chain uses TRBV5-1 and TRBJ2-7; a weak D match, TRBD1 (5 bases). This CDR3 has 13 residues. V lost 0 bases and J 6 bases, leaving 10 bases between the germline ends. Germline lookup yields CDR1 SGHRS and CDR2 YFSETQ. The CDR3 reads CASSLAQGTEQYF. The DNA of the CDR3 is TGCGCCAGCAGCTTGGCCCAGGGCACCGAGCAGTACTTC. Full variable domain (remainder filled in from reference TRBV5-1 and TRBJ2-7): KAGVTQTPRYLIKTRGQQVTLSCSPISGHRSVSWYQQTPGQGLQFLFEYFSETQRNKGNFPGRFSGRQFSNSRSEMNVSTLELGDSALYLCASSLAQGTEQYFGPGTRLTVT.

The chain uses TRBV4-1 and TRBJ1-3, with a weak D call TRBD1 (5 bases). The V gene lost 1 base and the J gene lost 0 bases, with 10 bases spanning the gap. The germline CDR1 and CDR2 sequences are MGHRA and YSYEKL. This CDR3 region has 16 residues. The CDR3 DNA is TGCGCCAGCAGCCAAGTTTACAGGAGCTCTGGAAACACCATATATTTT. Residues: CASSQVYRSSGNTIYF.

This chain uses TRBV7-2 with TRBJ1-5; D might be TRBD1 (6 bases). This CDR3 contains 15 residues. The V end was cut by 6 bases, the J end by 8 bases, with 20 bases between. Per germline, CDR1 SGHTA and CDR2 FQGNSA. This CDR3 reads CASSQQGMEREPQHF. In nucleotides, the CDR3 is TGTGCCAGCAGTCAACAGGGTATGGAGCGGGAGCCCCAGCATTTT.

The chain links TRBV4-1 to TRBJ2-1, with TRBD2 matching 8 bases. Germline loops: CDR1 MGHRA, CDR2 YSYEKL. The CDR3 is made up of 17 amino acids. Trimming cost V 1 base and J 5 bases; bases outside gene matches: 10. The CDR3 loop is CASSQGEIAGINNEQFF. The DNA of the CDR3 is TGCGCCAGCAGCCAAGGGGAGATAGCGGGGATTAACAATGAGCAGTTCTTC.

This clone was seen a few times. The V and J genes are TRBV28 and TRBJ1-5; a possible D gene is TRBD1 (5 bases). V was pared by 8 bases and J by 7 bases, with 12 bases between. The CDR3 consists of 12 residues. Germline V gene data show CDR1 as MDHEN and CDR2 as SYDVKM. Written as DNA, the CDR3 is TGTGCCAGCGGGGGGTTGAAACAGCCCCAGCATTTT. Protein: CASGGLKQPQHF.

V usage is TRBV6-5 and J usage is TRBJ2-5, with 13 positions matching TRBD2. CDR1 and CDR2 from the germline V gene are MNHEY and SVGAGI. V shed 4 bases and J 5 bases; nucleotides not matched to a gene: 1. The CDR3 sequence is 14 residues long. CDR3 coding DNA: TGTGCCAGCAGTTTGGGACTAGCGGGGGAGACCCAGTACTTC. Translating gives CASSLGLAGETQYF.

The chain has TRBV7-9 and TRBJ2-7, with TRBD1 matching over 10 bases. In germline, CDR1 is SEHNR, CDR2 FQNEAQ (reference sequence). The CDR3 contains 13 residues. The V and J ends lost 6 bases and 3 bases, in that order; junction bases with no gene match: 2. This CDR3 is CASSGDRGYEQYF. The CDR3 DNA is TGTGCCAGCAGTGGGGACAGGGGCTACGAGCAGTACTTC.

This clone was picked up one time. The chain couples TRBV5-6 to TRBJ2-7; possibly TRBD1 for D (7 bases). This CDR3 has 13 amino acids. Between the trimmed V and J ends, which lost 0 bases and 5 bases, there was a span of 9 bases. Per the germline V gene, CDR1 is SGHDT and CDR2 is YYEEEE. The CDR3 DNA sequence: TGTGCCAGCAGCTTGGCAGGGGGGAACGAGCAGTACTTC. Amino acid sequence: CASSLAGGNEQYF.

The rearrangement uses TRBV4-3 and TRBJ2-3; 10 bases match TRBD1. The J segment lost 3 bases and the V segment lost 4 bases, leaving 10 bases of the junction unmatched. This CDR3 region has 17 residues. Germline CDR1 LGHNA, CDR2 YSLEER. This chain's CDR3 is CASSPLSGQGVTDTQYF. The CDR3 region has the DNA TGCGCCAGCAGCCCCCTTTCAGGACAGGGGGTTACAGATACGCAGTATTTT.

This clone has only a few counts. The J gene is TRBJ2-7, the V gene TRBV5-4; a possible D gene is TRBD1 (5 bases). The CDR3 spans 14 residues. V was pared by 4 bases and J by 7 bases, with 18 bases between. In germline, CDR1 is SGHNT, CDR2 YYREEE (reference sequence). The CDR3 nucleotides read TGTGCCAGCAGCCCCTGGGAAGGGGCAGGTGAGCAGTACTTC. Translated: CASSPWEGAGEQYF.

The rearrangement uses TRBV4-1 and TRBJ2-1; 9 bases align to TRBD1. This CDR3 has 16 amino acids. Trimming cost V 0 bases and J 4 bases; bases outside gene matches: 4. Germline assignment: CDR1 MGHRA and CDR2 YSYEKL. The CDR3 DNA reads TGCGCCAGCAGCCAAGATGGGACAGGGTATTACAATGAGCAGTTCTTC. It encodes CASSQDGTGYYNEQFF.